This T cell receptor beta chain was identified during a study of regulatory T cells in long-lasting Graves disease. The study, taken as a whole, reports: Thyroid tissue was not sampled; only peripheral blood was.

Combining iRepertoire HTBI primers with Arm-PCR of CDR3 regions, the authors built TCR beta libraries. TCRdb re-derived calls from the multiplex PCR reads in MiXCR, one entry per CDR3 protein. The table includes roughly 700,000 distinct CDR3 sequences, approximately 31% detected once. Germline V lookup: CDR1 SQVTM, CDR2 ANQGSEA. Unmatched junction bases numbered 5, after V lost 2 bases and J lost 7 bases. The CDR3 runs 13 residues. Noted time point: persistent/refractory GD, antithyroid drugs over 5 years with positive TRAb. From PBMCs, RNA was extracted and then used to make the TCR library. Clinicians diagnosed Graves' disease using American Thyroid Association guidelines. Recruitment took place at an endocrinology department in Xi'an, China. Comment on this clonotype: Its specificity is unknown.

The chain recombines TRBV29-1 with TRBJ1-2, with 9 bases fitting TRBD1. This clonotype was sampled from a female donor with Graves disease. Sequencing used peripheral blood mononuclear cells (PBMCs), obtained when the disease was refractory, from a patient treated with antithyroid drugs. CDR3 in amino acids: CSVEWGTGTGYTF. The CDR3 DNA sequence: TGCAGCGTTGAATGGGGGACAGGGACTGGCTACACCTTC.